The 22 T cell receptor beta chains below come from one sample, sequenced in a study of CD8+CD57+ T cells in acquired aplastic anemia. TCR beta VDJ and CDR3 were profiled, and genomic DNA was the template. MiXCR, applied by TCRdb to the reads, yields one record per CDR3 protein. The sample contains a few hundred thousand distinct CDR3 sequences, about a third of which appear only once. The sample consisted of sorted CD4+, CD8+, or CD8+CD57+ T cells (not recorded which) from PBMCs. These receptors all stem from a human donor in good health, serving as a control.

The chain recombines TRBV2 with TRBJ2-2, with D unclear. Per germline, CDR1 SNHLY and CDR2 FYNNEI. V was cut by 4 bases and J by 7 bases, with 10 bases left in between. This CDR3 has 13 amino acids. CDR3 sequence (DNA): TGTGCCAGCAGTGGGCCCAACGGCGGGGAGCTGTTTTTT. Amino acids: CASSGPNGGELFF.

This clonotype was picked up many times. V gene TRBV2 combines with J gene TRBJ1-3, with 10 bases identical to TRBD1. This CDR3 has 15 amino acids. In germline, CDR1 is SNHLY, CDR2 FYNNEI. The V and J ends lost 8 bases and 4 bases, in that order; junction bases with no gene match: 8. Written as DNA, the CDR3 is TGTGCCAGCTCACCGACAGGGGGCTCAGGAAACACCATATATTTT. Protein sequence: CASSPTGGSGNTIYF.

In its sample, this clonotype was seen a few times. The CDR3 loop reads CASSPRASNEQFF. The CDR3 coding sequence is TGTGCCAGCTCACCTAGGGCTAGCAATGAGCAGTTCTTC. The rearrangement uses TRBV18 and TRBJ2-1, with unresolved D. The CDR3 loop spans 13 amino acids. Trimming took 3 bases from V and 6 from J, leaving 9 bases between them. CDR1 KGHSH and CDR2 LQKENI come from the germline V gene.

This clonotype occurred many times. The CDR3 sequence is CASSAGNYGYTF. The CDR3 bases are TGTGCCAGCAGCGCAGGGAACTATGGCTACACCTTC. The chain links TRBV2 to TRBJ1-2, with D possibly matching TRBD1 (5 bases). CDR3 length: 12 amino acids. Germline V gene sequence: CDR1 SNHLY, CDR2 FYNNEI. The ends were cut back, 6 bases at V and 2 bases at J, with 7 bases in the middle.

The J gene is TRBJ2-7, the V gene TRBV2; no clear D gene. Germline-derived CDR1 and CDR2 are SNHLY and FYNNEI. V shed 2 bases and J shed 7 bases, with 12 bases lying between them. The CDR3 is 13 amino acids. CDR3 sequence: CASSERVEGEQYF. CDR3 nucleotides: TGTGCCAGCAGTGAAAGGGTGGAAGGAGAGCAGTACTTC.

There are a few counts of this clonotype. This chain uses TRBV11-2 with TRBJ2-2, with D possibly matching TRBD2 (6 bases). Looked up from germline, CDR1 is SGHAT and CDR2 is FQNNGV. CDR3 length: 16 residues. Trimming took 2 bases from V and 2 from J, leaving 12 bases between them. CDR3 DNA: TGTGCCAGCAGCTTACTATGGGACTCAAACACCGGGGAGCTGTTTTTT. Translating it yields CASSLLWDSNTGELFF.

The CDR3 nucleotides read TGCGCCAGCAGCTTGTATTCAGGGGATGGTGAGCAGTTCTTC. Translation: CASSLYSGDGEQFF. This chain joins TRBV5-1 and TRBJ2-1; weak D call: TRBD1 (6 bases). V lost 1 base to trimming and J lost 9 bases, with 14 bases between them. The CDR3 is made up of 14 amino acids. Per germline, CDR1 SGHRS and CDR2 YFSETQ.

This clonotype was recorded at least ten times. V and J are TRBV20-1 and TRBJ2-1; 7 nucleotides line up with TRBD1. Germline assignment: CDR1 DFQATT and CDR2 SNEGSKA (reference sequence). V was clipped by 5 bases and J by 0 bases; unmatched bases: 7. The CDR3 extends over 15 amino acids. The CDR3 here is CSAAQGVYSYNEQFF. The CDR3 DNA follows: TGCAGTGCTGCCCAGGGGGTTTACTCCTACAATGAGCAGTTCTTC.

A word on this clonotype: Without the conserved terminal phenylalanine or tryptophan, this CDR3 likely stems from a read error. The DNA is omitted, as the CDR3 cannot be located on it reliably, and the CDR3 follows TCRdb's listing. The genes are TRBV24-1 and TRBJ2-6; the DNA was not compared with TRBD1, the D call given in the table. CDR1 and CDR2 (germline): KGHDR, SFDVKD. From its first to its last residue, the CDR3 has 10 amino acids. The CDR3 reads CATRPGQGQS.

At least ten counts were recorded for this clonotype. J is TRBJ1-1 and V is TRBV10-2; D is undetermined. The CDR3 length is 16 residues. V dropped 0 bases and J dropped 5 bases, with 16 bases sitting between them. Germline CDR1 WSHSY, CDR2 SAAADI. As DNA, the CDR3 is TGCGCCAGCAGTGAGTCGTATGTGGGGAGTCGAACTGAAGCTTTCTTT. It specifies CASSESYVGSRTEAFF.

This clonotype was picked up one time. A read error may be the cause here, since a much bigger clone is one base away. The chain has TRBV20-1 and TRBJ2-5; 7 bases agree with TRBD2. V trimming: 5 bases; J trimming: 5 bases; junction bases outside the gene matches: 8. The CDR3 is 13 residues long. Germline V gene data show CDR1 as DFQATT and CDR2 as SNEGSKA (reference sequence). Written as DNA, the CDR3 is TGCAGTGCTTGTAGCGGAGCGGGGGAGACCCAGTACTTC. Translating gives CSACSGAGETQYF.

The sample holds many counts of this clonotype. The gene calls are TRBV7-9 and TRBJ1-6, with 7 bases lining up with TRBD1. This CDR3 spans 14 amino acids. Per germline, CDR1 SEHNR and CDR2 FQNEAQ (reference sequence). V lost 5 bases and J lost 9; bases outside the gene matches: 7. CDR3 in amino acids: CASSQTGFGSPLHF. In DNA, the CDR3 is TGTGCCAGCAGCCAGACAGGGTTCGGTTCACCCCTCCACTTT.

This clonotype was counted a few times. The J gene is TRBJ2-1, the V gene TRBV7-2; D ambiguous. The V and J ends lost 2 bases and 9 bases respectively, with 11 bases between them. Per germline, CDR1 SGHTA and CDR2 FQGNSA. The CDR3 is made up of 13 amino acids. The CDR3 DNA reads as TGTGCCAGCAGCTTAAGGGTCGAAGGTGAGCAGTTCTTC. This gives the protein CASSLRVEGEQFF.

This clonotype was found many times. The chain combines TRBV18 with TRBJ2-7, with 9 bases aligning to TRBD1. Germline V gives CDR1 KGHSH, CDR2 LQKENI. J was trimmed by 5 bases and V by 5 bases; bases with no gene match: 1. This CDR3 region has 12 residues. The CDR3 reads CASSDRGNEQYF. CDR3 DNA: TGTGCCAGCTCAGACAGGGGGAACGAGCAGTACTTC.

This clonotype was counted ten times or more. This chain uses TRBV7-3 with TRBJ2-3, with 12 bases fitting TRBD2. Germline V gives CDR1 SGHTA, CDR2 FQGTGA. Germline trimming cut 0 bases from V and 6 bases from J; bases unmatched to any gene: 7. The CDR3 loop spans 17 amino acids. Here the CDR3 reads CASSLTSASGGADTQYF. The CDR3 DNA reads TGTGCCAGCAGCTTAACCTCGGCTAGCGGGGGGGCCGATACGCAGTATTTT.

The sample holds a few counts of this clonotype. The chain carries TRBV20-1 and TRBJ2-1; D is perhaps TRBD2 (5 bases). CDR3 length equals 16 residues. CDR1 is DFQATT and CDR2 is SNEGSKA in the germline V gene (reference sequence). Trimming removed 5 bases at V and 0 bases at J, with 17 bases between. This CDR3 reads CSALNPLGSSYNEQFF. DNA for the CDR3: TGCAGTGCTCTAAACCCTTTGGGGAGCTCCTACAATGAGCAGTTCTTC.

This clonotype was found many times. This chain joins TRBV7-3 and TRBJ1-2; maybe TRBD1 (5 bases). Germline V CDR1 and CDR2: SGHTA, FQGTGA. The CDR3 totals 15 residues. V was shortened by 5 bases and J by 3 bases, with 16 bases between the two germline ends. The CDR3 sequence: CASSPGGRDYYGYTF. The CDR3 region has the DNA TGTGCCAGCAGCCCCGGGGGACGGGATTACTATGGCTACACCTTC.

The CDR3 protein is CAISDSSGNTDTQYF. The CDR3 DNA reads as TGTGCCATCAGTGATTCTAGCGGGAACACAGATACGCAGTATTTT. The rearrangement joins TRBV10-3 to TRBJ2-3; 9 bases match TRBD2. V shed 3 bases, J shed 2 bases, and the junction held 3 bases outside the gene matches. Germline V gives CDR1 ENHRY, CDR2 SYGVKD. CDR3 size: 15 residues.

This chain joins TRBV25-1 and TRBJ2-7; D assignment may be TRBD1 or TRBD2 (5 bases each). The CDR3 sequence is 17 residues long. Trimming left V 5 bases short and J 5 bases short, with 25 bases between. Germline V lookup: CDR1 MGHDK, CDR2 SYGVNS. The CDR3 DNA reads as TGTGCCAGCAGTTTTAGTATCATTGGCAGGGTCGGGGACGAGCAGTACTTC. It translates to CASSFSIIGRVGDEQYF.

This chain uses TRBV2 with TRBJ2-7; possible D gene TRBD1, 6 bases. Trimming left V 8 bases short and J 4 bases short, with 21 bases between. The germline gives CDR1 SNHLY, CDR2 FYNNEI. This CDR3 is 15 amino acids long. DNA of the CDR3: TGTGCCAGCGGAAAATCAGGGGCCCTTATTTACGAGCAGTACTTC. The encoded protein is CASGKSGALIYEQYF.

At least ten counts were recorded for this clonotype. The chain recombines TRBV5-1 with TRBJ2-7; 8 bases map to TRBD2. Looked up from germline, CDR1 is SGHRS and CDR2 is YFSETQ. J gave up 3 bases and V 4 bases, and 6 bases lay outside the gene matches. The CDR3 is made up of 14 amino acids. This CDR3 reads CASSRGREGYEQYF. The CDR3, as DNA: TGCGCCAGCAGCCGAGGACGGGAGGGCTACGAGCAGTACTTC.

This clonotype was seen ten or more times. V and J are TRBV2 and TRBJ1-5, with 11 bases lining up with TRBD1. Germline lookup yields CDR1 SNHLY and CDR2 FYNNEI. V lost 4 bases and J lost 5; bases outside the gene matches: 4. The CDR3 is 15 residues long. The CDR3 sequence: CASSGTGGYDQPQHF. CDR3 nucleotides: TGTGCCAGCAGTGGGACAGGGGGCTATGATCAGCCCCAGCATTTT.